These T cell receptor beta chains were read from a single sample in a study of T-cell reconstitution after alpha-beta-depleted transplantation in children. TCRdb recomputed calls from the PCR reads with MiXCR, one row per CDR3 protein. The table lists roughly 610,000 distinct CDR3 sequences, roughly a tenth of them singletons. Specimen: PBMCs from the stem cell graft donor, collected from the stem cell graft. These receptors all stem from a human donor who donated a stem cell graft to a child with acute myeloid leukemia. CDR3s include the opening cysteine and the closing phenylalanine or tryptophan. The D gene is left open where the match is weak. Some rows mark clone size as missing; the rest say once, few, many or name a class of expanded clone.

v_gene: TRBV6-5; j_gene: TRBJ2-2; abundance: few; d_gene: -; CDR3aa: CASSYLGREPGELFF; CDR3nt: TGTGCCAGCAGTTACCTAGGACGGGAACCCGGGGAGCTGTTTTTT
v_gene: TRBV29-1; j_gene: TRBJ2-5; abundance: many; d_gene: TRBD2; CDR3aa: CSISSGRALETQYF; CDR3nt: TGCAGCATATCAAGCGGGAGGGCCCTCGAGACCCAGTACTTC
v_gene: TRBV7-6; j_gene: TRBJ2-7; abundance: -; d_gene: TRBD2; CDR3aa: CASRPGGESYEQYF; CDR3nt: TGTGCCAGCAGGCCCGGGGGGGAGTCCTACGAGCAGTACTTC
v_gene: TRBV24-1; j_gene: TRBJ1-1; abundance: many; d_gene: TRBD1; CDR3aa: CATSGGGGPEAFF; CDR3nt: TGTGCCACCAGTGGGGGAGGGGGCCCTGAAGCTTTCTTT
v_gene: TRBV6-2/TRBV6-3; j_gene: TRBJ2-1; abundance: -; d_gene: -; CDR3aa: CASTQRGHQFF; CDR3nt: TGTGCCAGCACCCAGCGAGGCCACCAGTTCTTC
v_gene: TRBV7-2; j_gene: TRBJ2-7; abundance: few; d_gene: TRBD2; CDR3aa: CASSPSGILYEQYF; CDR3nt: TGTGCCAGCAGTCCTAGCGGGATTCTTTACGAGCAGTACTTC
v_gene: TRBV5-1; j_gene: TRBJ2-2; abundance: many; d_gene: TRBD1; CDR3aa: CASSLGQVNTGELFF; CDR3nt: TGCGCCAGCAGCCTGGGACAGGTGAACACCGGGGAGCTGTTTTTT
v_gene: TRBV29-1; j_gene: TRBJ2-1; abundance: many; d_gene: -; CDR3aa: CSVTLWASRYNEQFF; CDR3nt: TGCAGCGTTACGCTGTGGGCTAGCCGCTACAATGAGCAGTTCTTC
v_gene: TRBV7-9; j_gene: TRBJ1-1; abundance: few; d_gene: -; CDR3aa: CASSSRTNTEAFF; CDR3nt: TGTGCCAGCAGCTCGAGAACGAACACTGAAGCTTTCTTT
v_gene: TRBV6-6; j_gene: TRBJ1-2; abundance: few; d_gene: -; CDR3aa: CASTLRAGSGYTF; CDR3nt: TGTGCCAGCACCCTTCGGGCAGGGTCAGGCTACACCTTC
v_gene: TRBV27; j_gene: TRBJ2-3; abundance: few; d_gene: TRBD1; CDR3aa: CASSRDRGADTQYF; CDR3nt: TGTGCCAGCAGCCGGGACAGGGGTGCAGATACGCAGTATTTT
v_gene: TRBV20-1; j_gene: TRBJ2-7; abundance: many; d_gene: -; CDR3aa: CSAKWTPYEQYF; CDR3nt: TGCAGTGCGAAATGGACCCCCTACGAGCAGTACTTC
v_gene: TRBV28; j_gene: TRBJ2-1; abundance: -; d_gene: TRBD2; CDR3aa: CASSPVSGRALNEQFF; CDR3nt: TGTGCCAGCAGTCCAGTAAGCGGGAGGGCCCTCAATGAGCAGTTCTTC
v_gene: TRBV29-1; j_gene: TRBJ2-1; abundance: many; d_gene: -; CDR3aa: CSVEWDRSYNEQFF; CDR3nt: TGCAGCGTTGAGTGGGACCGCTCCTACAATGAGCAGTTCTTC
v_gene: TRBV6-5; j_gene: TRBJ2-5; abundance: few; d_gene: TRBD2; CDR3aa: CASSYSAGGTQETQYF; CDR3nt: TGTGCCAGCAGTTACTCTGCGGGAGGAACGCAAGAGACCCAGTACTTC
v_gene: TRBV20-1; j_gene: TRBJ1-6; abundance: -; d_gene: -; CDR3aa: CSAREAGRPNSPLHF; CDR3nt: TGCAGTGCTAGAGAGGCAGGCCGCCCTAATTCACCCCTCCACTTT
v_gene: TRBV28; j_gene: TRBJ1-2; abundance: -; d_gene: TRBD1; CDR3aa: CASSRGQSIGYTF; CDR3nt: TGTGCCAGCAGCCGGGGACAGTCGATTGGCTACACCTTC
v_gene: TRBV4-2; j_gene: TRBJ2-2; abundance: -; d_gene: TRBD1; CDR3aa: CASSRISIGTANTGELFF; CDR3nt: TGTGCCAGCAGCCGAATTAGCATTGGGACAGCGAACACCGGGGAGCTGTTTTTT
v_gene: TRBV20-1; j_gene: TRBJ2-3; abundance: few; d_gene: TRBD2; CDR3aa: CSARAYRLADSTDTQYF; CDR3nt: TGCAGTGCTAGAGCCTACAGACTAGCAGATAGCACAGATACGCAGTATTTT
v_gene: TRBV14; j_gene: TRBJ1-6; abundance: many; d_gene: -; CDR3aa: CASSEGWARASPLHF; CDR3nt: TGTGCCAGCAGCGAAGGTTGGGCGCGGGCTTCACCCCTCCACTTT
v_gene: TRBV27; j_gene: TRBJ2-1; abundance: -; d_gene: TRBD2; CDR3aa: CASSPEWTSGRINEQFF; CDR3nt: TGTGCCAGCAGTCCCGAGTGGACTAGCGGGAGGATCAATGAGCAGTTCTTC
v_gene: TRBV6-2/TRBV6-3; j_gene: TRBJ2-5; abundance: -; d_gene: TRBD2; CDR3aa: CASSYPTELAGVLKTQYF; CDR3nt: TGTGCCAGCAGTTACCCCACCGAACTAGCGGGAGTATTAAAGACCCAGTACTTC
v_gene: TRBV12-3/TRBV12-4; j_gene: TRBJ1-1; abundance: many; d_gene: -; CDR3aa: CASSLDQVLDTEAFF; CDR3nt: TGTGCCAGCAGTTTGGACCAGGTCCTGGACACTGAAGCTTTCTTT